This T cell receptor beta chain was sequenced in a study of cytomegalovirus exposure and HLA in healthy donors. Study in general: Early released data had about 85 million unique TCRs, all coming from HLA-typed donors. General study findings and limits: Presence/absence results assume similar sequencing depth per donor, which may not hold.

PCR amplification relied on 60 Vbeta primers (plus 13 Jbeta primers). This table comes from immunoSEQ multiplex PCR, and its TCRdb copy is limited to in-frame clones, with some not included. The table lists roughly 150,000 clones, 76% of them singletons. Regarding this clone: Its antigen is unidentified.

The receptor comes from a male donor in good health and CMV-seronegative. Specimen: PBMCs.

CDR3 sequence (DNA): TGTGCCAGCAGAGAAAGCGGTTCCTACGAGCAGTACTTC. Translation gives CASRESGSYEQYF. This sequence joins TRBV6-5 and TRBJ2-7, with D possibly being TRBD2 (5 bases). The germline V gene has CDR1 MNHEY and CDR2 SVGAGI. The V and J ends lost 6 bases and 1 base respectively, with 10 bases between them. This CDR3 has 13 amino acids.